A selection of T cell receptor beta chains follows, all from one sample in a study of PD-L1 blockade in urothelial cancer. This table comes from immunoSEQ multiplex PCR, and its TCRdb copy is limited to in-frame clones, with some not included. Among roughly 60,000 clones listed, over 75% were seen once. The starting material was PBMCs, obtained around atezolizumab (anti-PD-L1) treatment. These receptors all stem from a man in his sixties or seventies with urothelial cancer. The CDR3 runs from the conserved cysteine through the conserved F or W. A D gene is named only where the DNA matches it firmly. The listing skips clone size in some rows; elsewhere it reads once, few, many or a size class.

J | D | size | V | CDR3 | DNA
TRBJ1-5 | NA | NA | TRBV19 | CASSTGQRHTNQPQHF | TGTGCCAGTAGTACCGGACAGCGACATACGAATCAGCCCCAGCATTTT
TRBJ2-1 | TRBD2 | NA | TRBV25-1 | CASSDPSGFPYNEQFF | TGTGCCAGCAGTGACCCTAGCGGTTTTCCCTACAATGAGCAGTTCTTC
TRBJ2-7 | TRBD1 | NA | TRBV5-1 | CASSPGGTGDSYEQYF | TGCGCCAGCAGCCCGGGGGGGACAGGGGACTCCTACGAGCAGTACTTC
TRBJ2-1 | NA | NA | TRBV19 | CASSIVGGLAGEQFF | TGTGCCAGTAGTATAGTAGGGGGTTTAGCGGGTGAGCAGTTCTTC
TRBJ2-7 | TRBD2 | NA | TRBV12-5 | CASGSSGTSGVYEQYF | TGTGCTAGTGGTTCCTCCGGGACTAGCGGGGTCTACGAGCAGTACTTC
TRBJ2-1 | NA | NA | TRBV14 | CASSQAAGQPYNEQFF | TGTGCCAGCAGCCAAGCTGCGGGCCAACCCTACAATGAGCAGTTCTTC
TRBJ2-2 | NA | NA | TRBV28 | CASSLALDTGELFF | TGTGCCAGCAGTTTAGCGCTTGACACCGGGGAGCTGTTTTTT
TRBJ1-2 | TRBD1 | NA | TRBV5-3 | CARSLGGQGAGYGYTF | TGTGCCAGAAGCTTGGGTGGACAGGGAGCCGGCTATGGCTACACCTTC
TRBJ2-7 | TRBD2 | few | TRBV19 | CASSIATGTSGIQQYF | TGTGCCAGTAGTATAGCCACCGGGACTAGCGGGATTCAGCAGTACTTC
TRBJ1-2 | NA | few | TRBV19 | CASSITGTTTYGYTF | TGTGCCAGTAGTATCACCGGGACAACAACCTATGGCTACACCTTC
TRBJ2-7 | NA | NA | TRBV4-1 | CASSPGSGVDEQYF | TGCGCCAGCAGCCCGGGGTCAGGGGTCGACGAGCAGTACTTC
TRBJ2-5 | NA | NA | TRBV5-1 | CASSRMSGPEEETQYF | TGCGCCAGCAGCCGCATGAGTGGTCCTGAGGAGGAGACCCAGTACTTC
TRBJ1-2 | NA | NA | TRBV19 | CASSFRAGYTF | TGTGCCAGTAGTTTCAGGGCTGGCTACACCTTC
TRBJ1-5 | NA | NA | TRBV29-1 | CSVLADSNQPQHF | TGCAGCGTCCTCGCAGATAGCAATCAGCCCCAGCATTTT
TRBJ2-7 | NA | NA | TRBV30 | CAWSAGLRYEQYF | TGTGCCTGGAGCGCGGGGTTGAGGTACGAGCAGTACTTC
TRBJ2-3 | TRBD1 | NA | TRBV9 | CASSVDRGRADTQYF | TGTGCCAGCAGCGTAGACAGGGGTCGCGCAGATACGCAGTATTTT
TRBJ2-1 | TRBD2 | NA | TRBV27 | CASSQVAGAHNEQFF | TGTGCCAGCAGCCAGGTAGCGGGAGCCCACAATGAGCAGTTCTTC
TRBJ2-7 | TRBD2 | NA | TRBV30 | CAWRPPNPGLADRSGSYEQYF | TGTGCCTGGAGACCCCCGAACCCGGGACTAGCGGACCGGTCGGGATCCTACGAGCAGTACTTC
TRBJ1-1 | NA | NA | TRBV30 | CAWDRSNTEAFF | TGTGCCTGGGACAGGTCGAACACTGAAGCTTTCTTT
TRBJ2-7 | NA | NA | TRBV7-9 | CASSLTPYEQYF | TGTGCCAGCAGCCTAACCCCCTACGAGCAGTACTTC
TRBJ2-5 | TRBD1 | NA | TRBV27 | CASRDGQGYGTQYF | TGTGCCAGCAGGGACGGACAGGGCTATGGGACCCAGTACTTC
TRBJ2-7 | TRBD1 | NA | TRBV4-1 | CASSQDYGTGFIKRQYF | TGCGCCAGCAGCCAAGATTATGGGACAGGTTTCATCAAGCGGCAGTACTTC
TRBJ2-7 | TRBD1 | NA | TRBV10-2 | CASRLGGDSYEQYF | TGCGCCAGCAGACTCGGTGGGGACAGCTACGAGCAGTACTTC
TRBJ2-5 | TRBD2 | few | TRBV9 | CASSVAAGAGIETQYF | TGTGCCAGCAGCGTAGCAGCGGGAGCAGGCATAGAGACCCAGTACTTC
TRBJ1-2 | NA | NA | TRBV27 | CASSLSRGHGYTF | TGTGCCAGCAGTTTATCCCGAGGCCATGGCTACACCTTC
TRBJ2-7 | NA | few | TRBV2 | CASGGQRYEQYF | TGTGCCAGCGGTGGACAGCGATACGAGCAGTACTTC
TRBJ1-3 | TRBD1 | NA | TRBV5-1 | CASAQGASGNTIYF | TGCGCCAGCGCCCAGGGGGCCTCTGGAAACACCATATATTTT
TRBJ2-3 | TRBD2 | NA | TRBV4-1 | CASSLGLAGTDTQYF | TGCGCCAGCAGCTTAGGACTAGCGGGCACAGATACGCAGTATTTT
TRBJ2-7 | NA | NA | TRBV2 | CASSENRGGQYF | TGTGCCAGCAGTGAGAACAGGGGAGGGCAGTACTTC
TRBJ2-2 | TRBD1 | NA | TRBV11-2 | CASSLTGTVMGTGELFF | TGTGCCAGCAGCTTAACCGGGACAGTCATGGGCACCGGGGAGCTGTTTTTT
TRBJ2-2 | NA | NA | TRBV9 | CASSVGTSHTGELFF | TGTGCCAGCAGCGTAGGGACTTCGCACACCGGGGAGCTGTTTTTT
TRBJ2-1 | NA | NA | TRBV10-1 | CASSEGRKGRNEQFF | TGCGCCAGCAGTGAGGGGAGAAAAGGGCGCAATGAGCAGTTCTTC
TRBJ1-4 | NA | NA | TRBV5-1 | CASSLASGRRQEKLFF | TGCGCCAGCAGCTTGGCCTCTGGCAGGAGGCAGGAAAAACTGTTTTTT
TRBJ2-2 | NA | NA | TRBV6-5 | CASSTEGGNTGELFF | TGTGCCAGCAGTACGGAAGGGGGGAACACCGGGGAGCTGTTTTTT
TRBJ2-7 | NA | NA | TRBV7-9 | CASSYGQNSYEQYF | TGTGCCAGCAGCTACGGACAAAATTCCTACGAGCAGTACTTC
TRBJ2-3 | NA | NA | TRBV6-5 | CASSYSPGRDTQYF | TGTGCCAGCAGTTATAGCCCCGGAAGAGATACGCAGTATTTT
TRBJ1-3 | NA | once | TRBV15 | CATSRRMSSGNTIYF | TGTGCCACCAGCAGACGAATGAGCTCTGGAAACACCATATATTTT
TRBJ2-5 | NA | NA | TRBV6-5 | CASSYSQQETQYF | TGTGCCAGCAGTTACTCGCAGCAAGAGACCCAGTACTTC
TRBJ2-7 | NA | NA | TRBV7-2 | CASSKDSYEQYF | TGTGCCAGCAGTAAGGACAGCTACGAGCAGTACTTC
TRBJ2-7 | NA | NA | TRBV5-8 | CASTNRDTIRLSSYEQYF | TGTGCCAGCACCAACCGGGACACAATTCGTCTAAGCTCCTACGAGCAGTACTTC
TRBJ2-3 | NA | NA | TRBV9 | CASSVARVGTDTQYF | TGTGCCAGCAGCGTAGCCAGGGTAGGCACAGATACGCAGTATTTT
TRBJ2-2 | TRBD2 | NA | TRBV29-1 | CSVGAGEAGELFF | TGCAGCGTTGGGGCGGGAGAGGCCGGGGAGCTGTTTTTT
TRBJ2-3 | TRBD2 | NA | TRBV27 | CASSLQGLGEDTQYF | TGTGCCAGCAGTTTACAAGGACTAGGAGAAGATACGCAGTATTTT
TRBJ1-5 | NA | NA | TRBV14 | CASSQGRNQPQHF | TGTGCCAGCAGCCAAGGCAGGAATCAGCCCCAGCATTTT
TRBJ1-2 | NA | few | TRBV7-9 | CASSLGSPRADGYTF | TGTGCCAGCAGCTTGGGGTCTCCCAGGGCTGATGGCTACACCTTC
TRBJ1-1 | NA | NA | TRBV30 | CAWSSGNAEAFF | TGTGCCTGGAGTAGCGGGAACGCTGAAGCTTTCTTT